This T cell receptor (beta chain) was sequenced in a study of shared clonotypes between healthy human individuals. The assay was immunoSEQ multiplex PCR, and TCRdb's table has in-frame clones only and misses some. Of about 2.3 million clones listed, less than 95% are singletons. Sequences were obtained from naive CD4+ T cells from PBMCs. As for subset: CD45RA+ positively selected. This TCR derives from a man in his late teens or twenties in good health. Some clones in this sample may be carry-over from other donors' samples.

The CDR3: CASSPVRLGYTF. Here the CDR3 DNA reads TGTGCCAGCAGCCCAGTCAGGTTGGGCTACACCTTC. This chain links TRBV28 with TRBJ1-2; D ambiguous. The CDR3 has 12 residues. CDR1 is MDHEN, CDR2 SYDVKM, per germline. The ends were cut back, 6 bases at V and 8 bases at J, with 13 bases in the middle.